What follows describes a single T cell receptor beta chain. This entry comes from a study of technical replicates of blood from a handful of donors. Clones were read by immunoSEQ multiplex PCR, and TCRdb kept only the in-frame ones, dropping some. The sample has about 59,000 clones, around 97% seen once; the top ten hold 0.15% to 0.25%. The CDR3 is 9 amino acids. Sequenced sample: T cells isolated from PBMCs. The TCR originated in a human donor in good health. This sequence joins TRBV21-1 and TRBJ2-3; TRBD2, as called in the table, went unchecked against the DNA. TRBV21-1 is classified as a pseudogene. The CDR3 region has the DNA TGTGCCAGGAGTAATACGCAGTATTTT. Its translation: CARSNTQYF.